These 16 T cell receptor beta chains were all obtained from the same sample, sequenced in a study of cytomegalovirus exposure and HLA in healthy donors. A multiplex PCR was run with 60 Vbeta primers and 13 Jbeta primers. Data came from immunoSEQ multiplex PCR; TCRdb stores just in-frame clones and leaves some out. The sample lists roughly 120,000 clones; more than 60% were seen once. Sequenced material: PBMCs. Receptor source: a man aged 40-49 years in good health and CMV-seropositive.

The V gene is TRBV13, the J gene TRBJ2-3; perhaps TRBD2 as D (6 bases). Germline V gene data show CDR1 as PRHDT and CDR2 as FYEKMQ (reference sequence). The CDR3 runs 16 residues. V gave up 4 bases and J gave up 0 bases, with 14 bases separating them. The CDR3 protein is CASSSRDSPSTDTQYF. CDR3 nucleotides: TGTGCCAGCAGCTCGAGGGACTCCCCAAGCACAGATACGCAGTATTTT.

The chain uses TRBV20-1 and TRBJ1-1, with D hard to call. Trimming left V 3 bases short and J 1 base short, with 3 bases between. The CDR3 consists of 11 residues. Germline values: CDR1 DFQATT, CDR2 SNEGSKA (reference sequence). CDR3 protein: CSASKNTEAFF. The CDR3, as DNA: TGCAGTGCTAGCAAGAACACTGAAGCTTTCTTT.

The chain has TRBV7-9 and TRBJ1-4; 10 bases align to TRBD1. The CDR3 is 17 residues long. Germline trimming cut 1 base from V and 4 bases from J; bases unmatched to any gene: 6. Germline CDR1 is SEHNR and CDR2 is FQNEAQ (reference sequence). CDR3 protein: CASSLGTGGVNNEKLFF. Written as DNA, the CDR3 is TGTGCCAGCAGCTTAGGGACAGGGGGTGTAAATAATGAAAAACTGTTTTTT.

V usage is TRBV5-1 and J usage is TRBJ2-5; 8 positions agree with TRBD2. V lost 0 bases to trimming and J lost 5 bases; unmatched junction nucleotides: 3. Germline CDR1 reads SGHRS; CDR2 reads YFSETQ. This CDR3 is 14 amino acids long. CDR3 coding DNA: TGCGCCAGCAGCTTGGCAAGCGGGAGTGAGACCCAGTACTTC. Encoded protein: CASSLASGSETQYF.

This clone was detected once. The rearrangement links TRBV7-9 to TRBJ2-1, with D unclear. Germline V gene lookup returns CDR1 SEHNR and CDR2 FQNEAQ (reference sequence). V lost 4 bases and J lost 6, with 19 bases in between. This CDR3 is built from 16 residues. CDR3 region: CASSSPSRVLRNEQFF. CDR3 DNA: TGTGCCAGCAGCTCCCCCAGCAGAGTACTACGCAATGAGCAGTTCTTC.

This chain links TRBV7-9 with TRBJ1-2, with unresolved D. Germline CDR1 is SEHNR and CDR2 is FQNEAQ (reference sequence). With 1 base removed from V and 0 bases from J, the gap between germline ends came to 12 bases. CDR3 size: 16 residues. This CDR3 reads CASSLGGGFANYGYTF. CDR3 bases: TGTGCCAGCAGCTTAGGGGGAGGGTTCGCTAACTATGGCTACACCTTC. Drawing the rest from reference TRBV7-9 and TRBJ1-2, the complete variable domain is DTGVSQNPRHKITKRGQNVTFRCDPISEHNRLYWYRQTLGQGPEFLTYFQNEAQLEKSRLLSDRFSAERPKGSFSTLEIQRTEQGDSAMYLCASSLGGGFANYGYTFGSGTRLTVV.

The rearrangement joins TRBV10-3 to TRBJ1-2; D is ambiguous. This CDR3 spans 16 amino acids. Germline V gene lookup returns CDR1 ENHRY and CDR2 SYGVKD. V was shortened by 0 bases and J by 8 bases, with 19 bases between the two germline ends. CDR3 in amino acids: CAISESSGSPEGGYTF. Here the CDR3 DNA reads TGTGCCATCAGTGAGTCGAGCGGCAGCCCGGAAGGGGGCTACACCTTC.

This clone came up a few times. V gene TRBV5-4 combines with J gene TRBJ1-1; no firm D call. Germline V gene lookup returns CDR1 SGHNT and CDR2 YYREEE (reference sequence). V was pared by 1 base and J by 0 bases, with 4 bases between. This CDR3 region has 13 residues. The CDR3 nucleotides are TGTGCCAGCAGCTTGAGAGTGAACACTGAAGCTTTCTTT. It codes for CASSLRVNTEAFF.

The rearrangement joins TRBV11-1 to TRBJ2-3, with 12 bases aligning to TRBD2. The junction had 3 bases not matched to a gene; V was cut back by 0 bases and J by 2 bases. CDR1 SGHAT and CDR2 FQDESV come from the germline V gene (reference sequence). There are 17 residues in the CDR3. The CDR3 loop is CASSLALAGGNTDTQYF. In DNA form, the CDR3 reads TGTGCCAGCAGCTTAGCGCTAGCGGGAGGGAACACAGATACGCAGTATTTT.

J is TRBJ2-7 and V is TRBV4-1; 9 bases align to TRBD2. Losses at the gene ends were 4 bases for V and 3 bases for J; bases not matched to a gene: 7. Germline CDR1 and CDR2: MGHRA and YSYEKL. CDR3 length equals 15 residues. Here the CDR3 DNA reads TGCGCCAGCAGCCTGCTGGGACTAGCCATCTACGAGCAGTACTTC. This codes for CASSLLGLAIYEQYF.

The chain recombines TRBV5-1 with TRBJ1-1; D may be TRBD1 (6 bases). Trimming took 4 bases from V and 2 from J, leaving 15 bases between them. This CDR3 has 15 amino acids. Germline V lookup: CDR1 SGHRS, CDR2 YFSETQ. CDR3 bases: TGCGCCAGCAGCCAGCAGGGAGGGGGAAACACTGAAGCTTTCTTT. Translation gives CASSQQGGGNTEAFF.

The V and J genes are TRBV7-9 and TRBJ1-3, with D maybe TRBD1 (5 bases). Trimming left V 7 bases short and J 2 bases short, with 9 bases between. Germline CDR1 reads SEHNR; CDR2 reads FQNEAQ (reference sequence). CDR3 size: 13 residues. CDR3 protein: CASTVGPGNTIYF. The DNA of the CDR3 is TGTGCCAGCACCGTGGGGCCTGGAAACACCATATATTTT.

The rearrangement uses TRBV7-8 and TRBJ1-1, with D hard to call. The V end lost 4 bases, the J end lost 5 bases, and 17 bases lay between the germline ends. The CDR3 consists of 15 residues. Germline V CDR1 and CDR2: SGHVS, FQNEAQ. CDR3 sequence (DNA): TGTGCCAGCAGCTATGAAATAGAATTGAGGACTGAAGCTTTCTTT. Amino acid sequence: CASSYEIELRTEAFF.

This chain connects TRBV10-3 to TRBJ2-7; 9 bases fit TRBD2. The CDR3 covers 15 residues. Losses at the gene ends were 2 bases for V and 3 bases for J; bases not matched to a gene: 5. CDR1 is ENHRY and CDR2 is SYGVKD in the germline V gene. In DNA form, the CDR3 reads TGTGCCATCAGTGAGAAAGGGACTAGCTTCTACGAGCAGTACTTC. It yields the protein CAISEKGTSFYEQYF.

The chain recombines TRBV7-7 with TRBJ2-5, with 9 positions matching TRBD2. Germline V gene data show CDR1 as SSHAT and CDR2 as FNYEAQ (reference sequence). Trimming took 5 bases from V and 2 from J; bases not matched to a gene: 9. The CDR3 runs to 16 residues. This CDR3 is CASSRGGGQVQETQYF. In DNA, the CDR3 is TGTGCCAGCAGCCGCGGGGGGGGGCAAGTACAAGAGACCCAGTACTTC.

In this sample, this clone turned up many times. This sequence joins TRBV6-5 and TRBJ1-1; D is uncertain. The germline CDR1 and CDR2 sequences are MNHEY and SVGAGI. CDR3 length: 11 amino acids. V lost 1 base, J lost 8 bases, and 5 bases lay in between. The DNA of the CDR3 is TGTGCCAGCAGTTACTTCGGGGAAGCTTTCTTT. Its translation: CASSYFGEAFF.